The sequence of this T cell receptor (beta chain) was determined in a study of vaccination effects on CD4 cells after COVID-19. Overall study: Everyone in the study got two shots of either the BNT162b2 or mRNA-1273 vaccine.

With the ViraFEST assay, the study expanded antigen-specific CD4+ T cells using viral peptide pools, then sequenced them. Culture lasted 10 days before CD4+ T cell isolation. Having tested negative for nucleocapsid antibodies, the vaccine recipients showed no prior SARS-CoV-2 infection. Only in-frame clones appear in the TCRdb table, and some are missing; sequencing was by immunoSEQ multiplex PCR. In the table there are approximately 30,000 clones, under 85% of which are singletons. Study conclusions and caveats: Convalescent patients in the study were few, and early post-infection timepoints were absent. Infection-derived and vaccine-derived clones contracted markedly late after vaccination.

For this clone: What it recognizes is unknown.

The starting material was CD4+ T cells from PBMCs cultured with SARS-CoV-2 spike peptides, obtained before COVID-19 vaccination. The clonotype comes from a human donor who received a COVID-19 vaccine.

CDR3 coding DNA: TGCAGCGTTGAAATGGGGGGCGATGAGCAGTTCTTC. Amino acids: CSVEMGGDEQFF. The rearrangement joins TRBV29-1 to TRBJ2-1; D possibly matches TRBD1 or TRBD2 (6 bases each). This CDR3 region has 12 residues. Germline values: CDR1 SQVTM, CDR2 ANQGSEA. Trimming removed 2 bases from V and 8 bases from J, with 10 bases in between.